This TCR beta chain was identified during a study of cytomegalovirus exposure and HLA in healthy donors (dated by TCRdb to between 2016 and 2019). Background on the whole study: An earlier analysis of approximately 590 of the donors reported approximately 270 Gb of sequence data and roughly 110 million unique TCR beta sequences from approximately 180 million T cells. Class I and class II HLA loci were covered by the typing at four-digit resolution. In a later genetic analysis, genome-wide SNP genotypes for about 55% of the roughly 700 donors were used, and that subset was treated as a discovery cohort. All discovery cohort repertoires had been generated on a single sequencing platform. To predict cytomegalovirus infection status, the study brought together high-throughput TCR immunosequencing, statistical association of individual TCRs with disease status, and machine learning. Besides the first cohort of about 730 subjects, a separate validation cohort made up of 120 different subjects was used. An earlier analysis of several hundred of the donors applied high-throughput TCR beta sequencing to assess whether each TCR beta V gene segment acted as functional or pseudogenic. The study used immunosequencing to profile the T cell repertoires of approximately 690 subjects and linked those repertoires to cytomegalovirus serostatus. Approximately 330 gigabases of sequencing data and around 80 million unique TCR sequences made up an early release that covered approximately 620 HLA-typed donors. Donor age, sex, ethnicity and CMV serostatus were compiled together with the repertoire data. Of the roughly 400 genotyped donors, over 80% were placed in the genetic ancestry cluster associated with self-reported Caucasian donors. Typing coverage differed by locus: A, B, C, DRB1 and DQB1 were typed in about 629-640 donors, DQA1 in approximately 520, DPA1 in around 600, and DPB1 in around 440. Roughly five DR-DQ haplotypes were handled as single units for association and clustering because linkage in the cohort was strong. Among over 350 genotyped donors of the cohort, an average of approximately 250,000 unique TCR beta nucleotide sequences were sequenced per donor, around 20% of them non-productive. Rather than using new phenotypic data, the later analysis identified candidate immune exposures from TCR beta sequences and from how often those sequences occurred across donors. A later analysis re-analyzed previously published TCR beta repertoires from roughly 600 donors and added high-resolution HLA genotyping to study TCR occurrence patterns. The study was designed to test whether signatures of past pathogen exposure could be identified by cataloging public T cell receptors.

To note about this clone: What antigen it recognizes has not been identified. No clone much larger than this one lies a single base away; base qualities are absent.

The method behind the library was the immunoSEQ multiplex PCR assay. For the multiplex PCR, a mixture combining 60 forward primers for TCR Vbeta segments and 13 reverse primers for TCR Jbeta segments was used. The CDR3 region of rearranged TCR beta genes was amplified from genomic DNA with a multiplex PCR assay. Amplified TCR beta libraries were sequenced as 87-base-pair reads on the Illumina HiSeq System. Under the source paper's analysis protocol: Across the 600 to 700 repertoires, a later analysis counted approximately 75 million unique TCR beta chains, 8.5 million to 12 million of which were shared by at least two donors. To remove PCR and sequencing errors, raw reads were error-corrected and collapsed into unique sequences using a nearest-neighbor algorithm that merged closely related sequences. Alignment of CDR3 sequences to IMGT reference sequences was used to assign V, D and J gene segments. Each retained sequence needed at least a six-nucleotide match to both a V gene segment and a J gene segment. Rearrangements were classified as productive when the CDR3 lacked stop codons and remained in frame with V and J, and all other rearrangements were classified as non-productive. Following IMGT convention, CDR3 was defined as the stretch from the second conserved V-encoded cysteine up to the conserved J-encoded phenylalanine. Sequences without an unambiguous match to a single V gene segment were excluded from the earlier analysis of almost 600 of the donors. In an earlier analysis of approximately 500 of the donors, a V segment was called functional when productive rearrangements were above 56.7%, and segregating when the standard deviation between donors exceeded 5%. A statistical classification framework was developed to diagnose cytomegalovirus status using the catalog of TCR beta chain sequences. A later analysis assigned V and J genes by comparing TCR nucleotide sequences with IMGT/GENE-DB human TR gene sequences. Using the TCRdist pipeline, a later analysis assigned CDR3 sequences along with most-parsimonious VDJ recombination scenarios. A later analysis defined each TCR beta chain by its CDR3 amino acid sequence plus V-gene family, and excluded reads lacking a unique V-gene family. A later analysis removed over 500 highly shared, low-generation-probability nucleotide sequences to deal with suspected cross-contamination and a sequencing artifact. In a later analysis, a clonal expansion index was calculated for each public chain from normalized within-repertoire ranks of inferred template counts. Generation probabilities in a later analysis came from a VDJ recombination model fitted to out-of-frame rearrangements, and those results were checked against IGoR. In a later analysis, hypergeometric tests were used to score TCR-TCR, TCR-HLA and TCR-CMV co-occurrence, with a repertoire-size bias correction applied to TCR pairs. In a later analysis, false discovery rates were estimated by permuting HLA or CMV assignments 20 times. In a later analysis, co-occurring TCRs were grouped using DBSCAN, and TCRdist sequence similarity was added for clustering within HLA-allele-positive subsets. Co-occurrence clustering excluded repertoires with fewer than 30,000 or more than 120,000 public chains, plus five with anomalous nucleotide sharing. TCRdb provides this immuneACCESS table in a form limited to in-frame rearrangements. Some clones are lacking; in checked studies, under half of them reflect an unresolved V gene, and why the rest are absent is not known. D and trimming come from the DNA, and the V and J calls and clone size come from that table. For this sample there are under 200,000 clones; 75% to 90% appear just once. The ten most abundant clones make up roughly 6.3% of the sample.

The cohort comprised some 700 healthy bone marrow donors. At the time of sampling, every cohort member was nominally healthy, though immune exposures that went unrecorded were likely present. The donor tested CMV seropositive and was one of the 289 seropositive cohort members. A peripheral blood sample was provided by each donor, and peripheral blood mononuclear cells were used for TCR beta sequencing. The Qiagen DNeasy Blood Extraction Kit was used to extract genomic DNA from the blood cell samples. Overall study results and their limits: A cluster of highly shared sequence variants was judged likely to be a technical artifact of the sequencing pipeline. Some IMGT-functional V segments, including TRBV6-2 and TRBV6-3, could not be distinguished by the 87-base-pair reads and were therefore excluded. An earlier analysis of roughly 570 of the donors showed that most TCR beta V segments appeared in productive rearrangements either about 87% or about 30% of the time, which broadly matched IMGT annotations. When HLA alleles, especially DR and DQ, strongly co-occurred, TCR associations were difficult to assign to individual alleles. Linkage disequilibrium might explain the correlated functional status among segregating V segments, but an unknown experimental factor could not be excluded. While some public TCRs were present in many individuals, most TCR sequences turned up only very rarely across donors. Because HLA typing was missing for some donors at each locus, association tests included only the typed subset. In both the original and validation cohorts, the classifier was reported to diagnose cytomegalovirus status with high specificity and sensitivity. The only immune exposure information available for the cohort was CMV serostatus. In a later analysis, several top co-occurrence clusters were reported to appear linked to parvovirus B19, influenza, CMV and Epstein-Barr virus. A later analysis associated 17,000 or so TCR beta sequences with specific HLA alleles at a false discovery rate of 0.05. In vitro tests confirmed that a few of the cytomegalovirus-associated TCR beta chains recognize cytomegalovirus antigens. A later analysis found that most CMV-associated TCR beta chains appeared HLA-restricted, with HLA associations seemingly driven largely by CMV exposure. According to a later genetic analysis, donors in an Asian-associated ancestry cluster had fewer N-insertions in productive TCRs than the roughly 670-donor mean. Only TCR beta chains were sequenced in this cohort, and the absence of alpha or paired-chain data limited detectable features. In a later analysis, the rate of TCR association differed among HLA loci, with DRB1 alleles having the most associated TCRs and HLA-C alleles having the fewest. In a later analysis, HLA-associated TCR beta chains showed more clonal expansion and lower generation probabilities than non-associated chains that were equally common. V-gene and J-gene trimming of TCR beta chains was associated with a missense DCLRE1C variant in a later genetic analysis, and the association was replicated in an independent cohort. About 17 rarely observed V segments, including chromosome 9 orphons, were excluded from the earlier analysis of about 500 of the donors because counts were too low. The study listed 164 TCR beta chains as associated with cytomegalovirus. Sequencing depth was assumed to be roughly uniform across donors in the presence/absence analyses, though that assumption may not hold. A further reported finding was that TCR beta sequences accurately predicted the HLA-A and HLA-B alleles for most subjects in the first cohort. According to the authors, the approach could potentially be generalized to other disease states and immunological phenotypes.

V ends up 5 bases short and J 3 bases short, with an unmatched junction base count of 4. The CDR3 goes from the cysteine to the phenylalanine over 15 residues. Just CDR3 DNA is preserved here, 45 bases in frame from base 1. For CDR1 and CDR2, the germline V gene lists SGHVS and FNYEAQ. Recombination connected TRBV7-6 to TRBJ1-3, and TRBD1 matches 10 of the central bases. Sequencing was done on a sample of PBMCs. The receptor's source is a man aged 35-49 years in good health and CMV-seropositive. The CDR3 region: CASSPDRGHGNTIYF. In nucleotide form, the sequence is TGTGCCAGCAGCCCCGACAGGGGGCATGGAAACACCATATATTTT. The reference TRBV7-6 and TRBJ1-3 proteins fill in what lies around the CDR3, so the full variable domain reads GAGVSQSPRYKVTKRGQDVALRCDPISGHVSLYWYRQALGQGPEFLTYFNYEAQQDKSGLPNDRFSAERPEGSISTLTIQRTEQRDSAMYRCASSPDRGHGNTIYFGEGSWLTVV.